What follows are 11 T cell receptor beta chains derived from one specimen sequenced in a study of shared clonotypes between healthy human individuals. The method was immunoSEQ multiplex PCR; TCRdb's version includes in-frame clones alone and lacks a portion of them. The repertoire holds fewer than 350,000 clones, with over 75% as singletons. The sample consisted of memory CD8+ T cells sorted from blood. The subset was: CD45RO+ cells pooled with CCR7-negative TemRA cells. The receptors here all came from a man aged 18 to 29 in good health.

This chain joins TRBV20-1 and TRBJ2-7; D gene unclear. This CDR3 comprises 11 residues. Trimming removed 3 bases from V and 3 bases from J, with 6 bases in between. Germline V CDR1 and CDR2: DFQATT, SNEGSKA (reference sequence). CDR3 DNA: TGCAGTGCTAGCCCTAGCTACGAGCAGTACTTC. This gives the protein CSASPSYEQYF.

The V and J genes are TRBV7-2 and TRBJ1-5, with D perhaps matching TRBD1 (6 bases). Germline V gene lookup returns CDR1 SGHTA and CDR2 FQGNSA. V lost 1 base and J 4 bases, leaving 11 bases between the germline ends. CDR3 size: 15 residues. The DNA for the CDR3 is TGTGCCAGCAGCTTAGGATTGCAGGGGAATCAGCCCCAGCATTTT. This gives the protein CASSLGLQGNQPQHF.

The sample holds one count of this clone. The genes are TRBV6-6 and TRBJ1-5; D not resolved. The CDR3 consists of 13 residues. The germline V gene encodes CDR1 MNHNY and CDR2 SVGAGI (reference sequence). V lost 11 bases and J 6 bases, leaving 17 bases between the germline ends. The CDR3 DNA reads as TGTGCCTTACACGGGAAACCCGGTCAGCCCCAGCATTTT. It translates to CALHGKPGQPQHF.

The V gene is TRBV2, the J gene TRBJ2-7, with TRBD1 matching over 11 bases. V gave up 2 bases and J gave up 4 bases; unmatched junction bases: 7. The CDR3 spans 16 residues. Looked up from germline, CDR1 is SNHLY and CDR2 is FYNNEI. CDR3 DNA sequence: TGTGCCAGCAGTGAACTCTTTGGACAGGGGGCGTACGAGCAGTACTTC. This encodes CASSELFGQGAYEQYF.

J is TRBJ2-7 and V is TRBV21-1; the D segment call TRBD1 is taken from the table without a DNA check. TRBV21-1 has pseudogene status. The CDR3 runs to 15 residues. CDR3 residues: CASSKARRAIDEQYF. CDR3 nucleotide sequence: TGTGCCAGCAGCAAAGCGCGCAGGGCGATTGACGAGCAGTACTTC.

The rearrangement joins TRBV5-4 to TRBJ2-7, with D unclear. V was cut by 0 bases and J by 5 bases, with 12 bases left in between. CDR1 is SGHNT and CDR2 is YYREEE in the germline V gene (reference sequence). The CDR3 runs to 14 residues. The CDR3 protein is CASSLAKQVHEQYF. CDR3 bases: TGTGCCAGCAGCTTGGCCAAGCAGGTCCACGAGCAGTACTTC.

As to this clone: Different DNA sequences within this sample yield the same CDR3. The chain couples TRBV9 to TRBJ1-1; D gene ambiguous. V lost 3 bases and J lost 2, with 5 bases in between. CDR3 length equals 12 residues. CDR1 and CDR2 from the germline V gene are SGDLS and YYNGEE. The CDR3 spells CASSGGNTEAFF. DNA of the CDR3: TGTGCCAGCAGCGGGGGAAACACTGAAGCTTTCTTT.

The chain has TRBV5-1 and TRBJ2-3, with D uncertain. The CDR3 is 13 amino acids. V was pared by 3 bases and J by 3 bases, with 8 bases between. Germline V gene sequence: CDR1 SGHRS, CDR2 YFSETQ. CDR3: CASSSPATDTQYF. The CDR3 region has the DNA TGCGCCAGCAGCTCCCCAGCGACAGATACGCAGTATTTT. The variable domain in full, completed from reference TRBV5-1 and TRBJ2-3, reads KAGVTQTPRYLIKTRGQQVTLSCSPISGHRSVSWYQQTPGQGLQFLFEYFSETQRNKGNFPGRFSGRQFSNSRSEMNVSTLELGDSALYLCASSSPATDTQYFGPGTRLTVL.

This clone was seen just once. The genes are TRBV5-1 and TRBJ2-2; TRBD2 matches at 9 bases. With V trimmed by 3 bases and J by 1 base, 10 bases remained unmatched. This CDR3 comprises 18 residues. CDR1 and CDR2 (germline): SGHRS, YFSETQ. CDR3 sequence reads: CASSYSWTSAGNTGELFF. Written as DNA, the CDR3 is TGCGCCAGCAGCTACTCCTGGACTAGCGCCGGGAACACCGGGGAGCTGTTTTTT.

The gene calls are TRBV9 and TRBJ2-7; TRBD2 agrees at 15 bases. CDR3 size: 16 residues. Germline CDR1 is SGDLS and CDR2 is YYNGEE. Trimming took 4 bases from V and 3 from J; bases not matched to a gene: 5. The CDR3 nucleotides read TGTGCCAGCAGCCGGGGACTAGCGGGGGGCAACTACGAGCAGTACTTC. It encodes CASSRGLAGGNYEQYF.

This clone showed up just a few times. The chain carries TRBV2 and TRBJ2-7; TRBD2 matches 8 bases. This CDR3 has 13 amino acids. Germline values: CDR1 SNHLY, CDR2 FYNNEI. Germline trimming cut 6 bases from V and 0 bases from J; bases unmatched to any gene: 1. The CDR3: CASRGTSSYEQYF. The CDR3 DNA follows: TGTGCCAGCAGGGGGACTAGCTCCTACGAGCAGTACTTC. Looking up the rest from reference TRBV2 and TRBJ2-7 gives the full variable domain: EPEVTQTPSHQVTQMGQEVILRCVPISNHLYFYWYRQILGQKVEFLVSFYNNEISEKSEIFDDQFSVERPDGSNFTLKIRSTKLEDSAMYFCASRGTSSYEQYFGPGTRLTVT.